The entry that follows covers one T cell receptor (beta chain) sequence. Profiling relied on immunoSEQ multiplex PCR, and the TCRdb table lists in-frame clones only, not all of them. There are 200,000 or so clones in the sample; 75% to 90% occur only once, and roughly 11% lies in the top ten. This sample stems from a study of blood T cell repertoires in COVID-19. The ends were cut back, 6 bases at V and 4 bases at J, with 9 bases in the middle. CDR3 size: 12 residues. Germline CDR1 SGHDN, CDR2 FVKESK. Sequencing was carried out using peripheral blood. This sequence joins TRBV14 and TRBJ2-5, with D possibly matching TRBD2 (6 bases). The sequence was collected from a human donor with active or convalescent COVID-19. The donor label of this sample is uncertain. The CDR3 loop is CASRPAGETQYF. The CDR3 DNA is TGTGCCAGCAGACCAGCGGGAGAGACCCAGTACTTC.